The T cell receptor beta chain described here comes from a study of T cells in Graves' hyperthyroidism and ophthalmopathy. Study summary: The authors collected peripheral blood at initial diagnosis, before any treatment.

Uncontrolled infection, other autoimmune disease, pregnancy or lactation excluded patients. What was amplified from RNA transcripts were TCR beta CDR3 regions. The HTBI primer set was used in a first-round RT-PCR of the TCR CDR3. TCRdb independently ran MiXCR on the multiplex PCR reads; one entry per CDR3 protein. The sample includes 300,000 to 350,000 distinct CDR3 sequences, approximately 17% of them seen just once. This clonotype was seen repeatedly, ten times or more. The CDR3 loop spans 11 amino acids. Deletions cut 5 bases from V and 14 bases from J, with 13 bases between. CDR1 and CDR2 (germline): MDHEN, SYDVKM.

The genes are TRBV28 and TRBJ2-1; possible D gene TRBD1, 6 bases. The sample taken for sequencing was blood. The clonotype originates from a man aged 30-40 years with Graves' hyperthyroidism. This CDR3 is CASSTGPKKFF. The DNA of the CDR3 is TGTGCCAGCAGTACAGGGCCCAAGAAGTTCTTC.